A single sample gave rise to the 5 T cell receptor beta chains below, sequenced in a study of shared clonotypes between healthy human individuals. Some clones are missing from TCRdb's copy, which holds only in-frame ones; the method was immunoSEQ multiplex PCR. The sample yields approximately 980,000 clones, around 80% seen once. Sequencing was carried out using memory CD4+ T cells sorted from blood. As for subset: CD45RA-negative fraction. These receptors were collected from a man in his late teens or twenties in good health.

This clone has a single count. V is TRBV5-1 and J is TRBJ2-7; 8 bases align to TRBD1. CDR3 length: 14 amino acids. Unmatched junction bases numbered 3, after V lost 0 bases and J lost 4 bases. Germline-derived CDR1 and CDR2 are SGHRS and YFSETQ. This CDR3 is CASSLGQGFYEQYF. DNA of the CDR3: TGCGCCAGCAGCTTGGGACAGGGGTTTTACGAGCAGTACTTC.

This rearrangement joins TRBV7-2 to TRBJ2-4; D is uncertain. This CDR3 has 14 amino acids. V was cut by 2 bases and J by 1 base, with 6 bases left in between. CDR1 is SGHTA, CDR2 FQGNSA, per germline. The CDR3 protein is CASSLSGAKNIQYF. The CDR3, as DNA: TGTGCCAGCAGCTTATCTGGCGCCAAAAACATTCAGTACTTC.

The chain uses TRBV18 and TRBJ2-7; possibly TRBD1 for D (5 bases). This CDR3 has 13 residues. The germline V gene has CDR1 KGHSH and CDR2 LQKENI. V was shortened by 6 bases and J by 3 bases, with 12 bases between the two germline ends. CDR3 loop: CASSHTDSYEQYF. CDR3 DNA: TGTGCCAGCTCGCATACCGACAGCTACGAGCAGTACTTC.

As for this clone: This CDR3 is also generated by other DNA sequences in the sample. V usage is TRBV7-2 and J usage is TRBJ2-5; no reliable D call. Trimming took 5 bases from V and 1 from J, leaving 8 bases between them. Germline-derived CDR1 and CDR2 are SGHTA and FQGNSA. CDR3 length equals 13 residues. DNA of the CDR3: TGTGCCAGCAGCCAGCGCGTCCAAGAGACCCAGTACTTC. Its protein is CASSQRVQETQYF.

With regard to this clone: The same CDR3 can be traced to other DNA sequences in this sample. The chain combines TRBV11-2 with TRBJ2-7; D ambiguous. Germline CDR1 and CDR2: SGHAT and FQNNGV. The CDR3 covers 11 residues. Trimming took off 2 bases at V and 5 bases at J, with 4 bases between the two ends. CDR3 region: CASSLRDEQYF. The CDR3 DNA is TGTGCCAGCAGCTTAAGGGACGAGCAGTACTTC.